This TCR beta chain stems from a study of blood T cell repertoires in COVID-19. Study-level information: The samples span acute and convalescent COVID-19 from the United States, Italy and Spain. Nucleic acid was either cDNA or gDNA, and it came from T cells, B-cell-depleted T cells, or PBMCs.

TCRdb's table, derived via immunoSEQ multiplex PCR, lists solely in-frame clones and lacks some. The table shows about 440,000 clones, with around nine tenths occurring only once. Germline CDR1 is DFQATT and CDR2 is SNEGSKA (reference sequence). The CDR3 runs 10 residues. Individuals aged about 18 to 90 years were recruited from 24 US areas. This chain joins TRBV20-1 and TRBJ2-3; D call uncertain. The specimen sequenced was PBMCs or T cells enriched from blood (not recorded which). The clonotype was recovered from a woman under 30 with acute COVID-19. The CDR3 reads CSVSTDTQYF. The CDR3 DNA reads as TGCAGCGTTAGCACAGATACGCAGTATTTT.